This T cell receptor (beta chain) emerged from a study of graft-versus-host responses after intestinal transplantation. Overall study context: Multivisceral, liver-intestinal, or isolated intestinal transplants were given to recipients.

CDR1 and CDR2 (germline): ENHRY, SYGVKD. The CDR3 has 17 residues. V lost 2 bases, J lost 3 bases, and 11 bases stayed unmatched. Points from the study as a whole: Levels of circulating GvH clones at their peak were associated with early post-transplant HvG declines.

Repertoires were generated with immunoSEQ multiplex PCR, while TCRdb's copy carries only in-frame clones and drops some. The sample shows over 70,000 clones, around 86% of them seen only once. For this clone: What it binds is unknown.

This TCR came from a human donor who received an intestinal transplant. The chain uses TRBV10-3 and TRBJ1-2, with TRBD1 identical over 8 bases. Sample: unstimulated CD8+ T cells sorted from spleen or lymph node cells, taken before intestinal transplant. The CDR3 spells CAISERKDQGAHYGYTF. CDR3 DNA: TGTGCCATCAGTGAGCGAAAGGATCAGGGGGCGCACTATGGCTACACCTTC.